The 23 T cell receptor beta chains below were found in one sample sequenced in a study of blood T cells in healthy people across ages. For the second PCR, which ran for about 7 to 11 cycles, a sample-barcoded 5' primer and a J-beta primer mix were used. Each CDR3 protein is one row after TCRdb ran MiXCR on the 5' RACE reads. This sample has roughly 1,000,000 distinct CDR3 sequences, with roughly 24% found just once. The sample also formed part of further work on T cells of mothers and their children.

What was sequenced was blood. The receptors derive from a girl aged 2 to 9 in good health.

This clonotype has only a few counts. The CDR3 protein is CASSFVVLAGSGGETQYF. The CDR3 DNA reads TGTGCCAGCAGTTTTGTCGTACTAGCGGGGTCAGGAGGGGAGACCCAGTACTTC. The chain joins TRBV12-3 or TRBV12-4 to TRBJ2-5, with 10 positions matching TRBD2. This CDR3 region has 18 residues. The junction had 15 bases not matched to a gene; V was cut back by 3 bases and J by 5 bases.

A note on this clonotype: One junction end disagrees with the germline gene, perhaps due to a read error. V and J are TRBV4-1 and TRBJ2-1; possible D gene TRBD1, 6 bases. The CDR3 has 15 amino acids. Germline loops: CDR1 MGHRA, CDR2 YSYEKL. The CDR3: CASSQGTRALNEQFF. The CDR3 DNA is TGCGCCAGTAGCCAAGGGACAAGGGCTTTAAATGAGCAGTTCTTC.

V usage is TRBV20-1 and J usage is TRBJ2-1, with TRBD2 matching over 11 bases. The CDR3 covers 17 residues. Germline CDR1 DFQATT, CDR2 SNEGSKA (reference sequence). Germline trimming cut 3 bases from V and 5 bases from J; bases unmatched to any gene: 12. The CDR3 protein is CSASVLRGLAANNEQFF. CDR3 in DNA: TGCAGTGCTAGTGTGCTTCGGGGACTAGCGGCCAACAATGAGCAGTTCTTC.

The chain links TRBV7-8 to TRBJ2-1, with 7 bases fitting TRBD2. CDR1 and CDR2 from the germline V gene are SGHVS and FQNEAQ. The CDR3 length is 13 residues. With V trimmed by 5 bases and J by 13 bases, 11 bases remained unmatched. The CDR3 is CASSPIRGDEQFF. The CDR3 nucleotides read TGTGCCAGCAGCCCTATCCGGGGGGACGAACAGTTCTTC.

This clonotype was picked up a small number of times. The V call is TRBV2, the J call TRBJ2-1, with TRBD2 matching 7 bases. Germline V gives CDR1 SNHLY, CDR2 FYNNEI. Trimming removed 6 bases from V and 1 base from J; junction bases left unmatched: 9. The CDR3 is 16 amino acids. CDR3: CASRAGIGRSYNEQFF. CDR3 bases: TGTGCCAGCAGAGCGGGAATCGGGAGGTCCTACAATGAGCAGTTCTTC.

The rearrangement joins TRBV5-1 to TRBJ1-1, with D perhaps TRBD1 (5 bases). Per germline, CDR1 SGHRS and CDR2 YFSETQ. The CDR3 length is 15 residues. The germline V and J ends were trimmed by 5 bases and 4 bases, with 18 bases remaining between them. The CDR3 DNA sequence: TGCGCCAGCAGTTCGGACAAGGCCGGGGGCACTGAAGCTTTCTTT. This sequence encodes CASSSDKAGGTEAFF. Using reference TRBV5-1 and TRBJ1-1 for the parts outside the CDR3, the full variable domain is KAGVTQTPRYLIKTRGQQVTLSCSPISGHRSVSWYQQTPGQGLQFLFEYFSETQRNKGNFPGRFSGRQFSNSRSEMNVSTLELGDSALYLCASSSDKAGGTEAFFGQGTRLTVV.

This clonotype was observed a handful of times. The chain carries TRBV5-5 and TRBJ1-4; D is possibly TRBD1 (6 bases). Germline V gives CDR1 SGHKS, CDR2 YYEKEE (reference sequence). V lost 0 bases to trimming and J lost 4 bases, with 13 bases between them. The CDR3 is 16 residues long. The CDR3 here is CASSLGLDSYNEKLFF. CDR3 nucleotides: TGTGCCAGCAGCTTGGGTTTGGACAGCTATAATGAAAAACTGTTTTTT.

This rearrangement joins TRBV27 to TRBJ1-5; D possibly corresponds to TRBD1 (5 bases). The germline gives CDR1 MNHEY, CDR2 SMNVEV (reference sequence). V lost 3 bases to trimming and J lost 7 bases, with 16 bases between them. This CDR3 region has 15 residues. CDR3 in amino acids: CASSFGTGSGQPQHF. CDR3 sequence (DNA): TGTGCCAGCAGTTTCGGTACAGGTAGCGGGCAGCCCCAGCATTTT.

The V and J genes are TRBV5-6 and TRBJ2-2, with 7 bases fitting TRBD1. The CDR3 runs to 17 residues. CDR1 and CDR2 from the germline V gene are SGHDT and YYEEEE. Trimming took 2 bases from V and 0 from J; bases not matched to a gene: 7. The CDR3 spells CASSLGRDRPNTGELFF. As DNA, the CDR3 is TGTGCCAGCAGCTTAGGAAGGGACAGACCGAACACCGGGGAGCTGTTTTTT. The full variable domain, completed using reference TRBV5-6 and TRBJ2-2, is DAGVTQSPTHLIKTRGQQVTLRCSPKSGHDTVSWYQQALGQGPQFIFQYYEEEERQRGNFPDRFSGHQFPNYSSELNVNALLLGDSALYLCASSLGRDRPNTGELFFGEGSRLTVL.

The sample holds a few counts of this clonotype. The rearrangement joins TRBV5-1 to TRBJ1-1; D is perhaps TRBD1 (5 bases). The CDR3 runs to 14 residues. V lost 0 bases and J 6 bases, leaving 12 bases between the germline ends. CDR1 is SGHRS and CDR2 is YFSETQ in the germline V gene. CDR3 coding DNA: TGCGCCAGCAGCTTGGGGGACGAGCTTCCTGAAGCTTTCTTT. Translation gives CASSLGDELPEAFF.

The chain recombines TRBV29-1 with TRBJ1-1; tentative D call: TRBD1 (5 bases). The CDR3 extends over 13 amino acids. Germline lookup yields CDR1 SQVTM and CDR2 ANQGSEA. V shed 6 bases and J shed 4 bases, with 15 bases lying between them. This CDR3 is CSVKGARGTEAFF. CDR3 DNA: TGCAGCGTAAAAGGGGCGAGGGGCACTGAAGCTTTCTTT.

This clonotype was detected only a few times. The chain joins TRBV4-3 to TRBJ2-3; 9 bases match TRBD1. Germline trimming cut 4 bases from V and 4 bases from J; bases unmatched to any gene: 3. The CDR3 is made up of 14 amino acids. Germline V CDR1 and CDR2: LGHNA, YSLEER. CDR3 region: CASSPGQGPDTQYF. CDR3 DNA: TGCGCCAGCAGCCCAGGACAGGGGCCAGATACGCAGTATTTT.

This clonotype showed up just a few times. The chain links TRBV7-9 to TRBJ2-7, with 8 bases lining up with TRBD1. J was trimmed by 0 bases and V by 4 bases; bases with no gene match: 8. This CDR3 is built from 16 residues. CDR1 is SEHNR, CDR2 FQNEAQ, per germline (reference sequence). The CDR3 nucleotides are TGTGCCAGCAGCTCGACCGGGACAGGTTACTCCTACGAGCAGTACTTC. Its translation is CASSSTGTGYSYEQYF.

This clonotype turned up a few times. The V gene is TRBV9, the J gene TRBJ1-1; 7 nucleotides match TRBD1. The CDR3 sequence is 13 residues long. V lost 0 bases, J lost 8 bases, and 4 bases stayed unmatched. The germline CDR1 and CDR2 sequences are SGDLS and YYNGEE. CDR3 region: CASSVGGGREAFF. In DNA form, the CDR3 reads TGTGCCAGCAGCGTAGGAGGGGGCCGAGAAGCTTTCTTT.

This clonotype was counted between two and nine times. The genes are TRBV9 and TRBJ2-6; D uncertain. The CDR3 sequence is 14 residues long. In germline, CDR1 is SGDLS, CDR2 YYNGEE. The V and J ends lost 1 base and 4 bases respectively, with 6 bases between them. In DNA, the CDR3 is TGTGCCAGCAGCGTAACGTACGGGGCCAACGTCCTGACTTTC. Its protein product is CASSVTYGANVLTF.

This clonotype was counted between two and nine times. The chain uses TRBV7-9 and TRBJ2-7; tentative D call: TRBD1 (5 bases). CDR1 is SEHNR and CDR2 is FQNEAQ in the germline V gene (reference sequence). CDR3 length: 13 residues. V shed 4 bases and J shed 9 bases, with 16 bases lying between them. CDR3 loop: CASSSNIQGGQYF. The CDR3 DNA sequence: TGTGCCAGCAGCTCGAATATCCAGGGTGGGCAGTACTTC.

V is TRBV6-1 and J is TRBJ1-5, with TRBD1 identical over 7 bases. V gave up 6 bases and J gave up 5 bases; unmatched junction bases: 7. Germline V gives CDR1 MNHNS, CDR2 SASEGT. This CDR3 comprises 14 residues. The CDR3 DNA sequence: TGTGCCAGCAGCGTTGAGGGGGCGCATCAGCCCCAGCATTTT. Residues: CASSVEGAHQPQHF.

Only a few counts were recorded for this clonotype. V and J are TRBV4-3 and TRBJ2-3, with D possibly being TRBD2 (5 bases). CDR1 and CDR2 from the germline V gene are LGHNA and YSLEER. Trimming left V 0 bases short and J 4 bases short, with 11 bases between. The CDR3 is made up of 15 amino acids. The CDR3: CASSQERETADTQYF. Written as DNA, the CDR3 is TGCGCCAGCAGCCAAGAAAGGGAGACTGCAGATACGCAGTATTTT.

The chain links TRBV15 to TRBJ1-1, with D maybe TRBD1 (5 bases). CDR1 is LNHNV, CDR2 YYDKDF, per germline (reference sequence). The CDR3 is made up of 14 amino acids. The germline V and J ends were trimmed by 5 bases and 0 bases, with 10 bases remaining between them. CDR3 in amino acids: CATSQGAMNTEAFF. The DNA of the CDR3 is TGTGCCACCAGCCAGGGCGCTATGAACACTGAAGCTTTCTTT. Full variable domain (remainder filled in from reference TRBV15 and TRBJ1-1): DAMVIQNPRYQVTQFGKPVTLSCSQTLNHNVMYWYQQKSSQAPKLLFHYYDKDFNNEADTPDNFQSRRPNTSFCFLDIRSPGLGDTAMYLCATSQGAMNTEAFFGQGTRLTVV.

There are a few counts of this clonotype. The chain employs TRBV28 and TRBJ2-7, with TRBD1 identical over 7 bases. Germline-derived CDR1 and CDR2 are MDHEN and SYDVKM. The CDR3 is 13 amino acids. CDR3 nucleotide sequence: TGTGGCACCAGCCGGGACAGTTACTACGAGCAGTACTTC. This gives the protein CGTSRDSYYEQYF. Looking up the rest from reference TRBV28 and TRBJ2-7 gives the full variable domain: DVKVTQSSRYLVKRTGEKVFLECVQDMDHENMFWYRQDPGLGLRLIYFSYDVKMKEKGDIPEGYSVSREKKERFSLILESASTNQTSMYLCGTSRDSYYEQYFGPGTRLTVT.

V and J are TRBV12-3 or TRBV12-4 and TRBJ2-7; no reliable D call. V gave up 3 bases and J gave up 3 bases, with 12 bases separating them. This CDR3 has 14 amino acids. This chain's CDR3 is CASSFSTGFYEQYF. In DNA, the CDR3 is TGTGCCAGCAGTTTCTCCACCGGATTCTACGAGCAGTACTTC.

CDR3 sequence reads: CASSHPGEVNTEAFF. The DNA of the CDR3 is TGCGCCAGCAGCCACCCTGGGGAGGTGAACACTGAAGCTTTCTTT. The J gene is TRBJ1-1, the V gene TRBV4-1, with D uncertain. This CDR3 has 15 amino acids. Trimming removed 3 bases at V and 0 bases at J, with 11 bases between. Looked up from germline, CDR1 is MGHRA and CDR2 is YSYEKL.

This clonotype turned up a few times. J is TRBJ2-3 and V is TRBV11-3; no definite D call. V lost 5 bases and J lost 7, with 13 bases in between. Germline V gives CDR1 SGHNT, CDR2 YENEEA. CDR3 length equals 13 residues. The CDR3 nucleotides are TGTGCCAGCAGCCCCCCCGTTGCGAATACGCAGTATTTT. Amino acid sequence: CASSPPVANTQYF.